This T cell receptor (beta chain) was sequenced in a study of response to subunit inactivated influenza vaccine. This clonotype was counted between two and nine times. Its specificity is unknown. From germline, CDR1 is SGHDT and CDR2 YYEEEE. The CDR3 is made up of 16 amino acids. The V end was cut by 4 bases, the J end by 0 bases, with 14 bases between. TCRdb reprocessed the RT-PCR reads with MiXCR, giving one entry per CDR3 protein. The table shows 630,000 or so distinct CDR3 sequences, with less than 20% occurring only once. The study's findings and limits: The study's authors posited that every seasonal influenza vaccination enlists few new T cells.

The TCR was taken from a man over 45 who received an inactivated influenza vaccine. Sample: PBMCs from blood, taken 12 days after vaccination. The chain is built from TRBV5-6 and TRBJ2-1, with no clear D. CDR3 region: CASSPVGRSSYNEQFF. The CDR3 DNA reads TGTGCCAGCAGCCCCGTCGGGCGTAGCTCCTACAATGAGCAGTTCTTC.